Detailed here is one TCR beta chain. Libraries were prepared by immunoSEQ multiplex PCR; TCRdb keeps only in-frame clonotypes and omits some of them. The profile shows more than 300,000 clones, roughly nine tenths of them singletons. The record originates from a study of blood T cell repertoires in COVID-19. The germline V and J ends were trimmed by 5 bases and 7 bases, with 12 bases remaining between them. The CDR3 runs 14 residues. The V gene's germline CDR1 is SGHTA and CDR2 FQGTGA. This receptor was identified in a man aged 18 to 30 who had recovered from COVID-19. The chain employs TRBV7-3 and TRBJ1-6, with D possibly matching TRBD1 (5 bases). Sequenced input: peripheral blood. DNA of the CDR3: TGTGCCAGCAGCCTCAGGGCGGGGAATTCACCCCTCCACTTT. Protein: CASSLRAGNSPLHF.